The 6 T cell receptor beta chains reported below all come from one sample, sequenced in a study of cytomegalovirus exposure and HLA in healthy donors. Amplification used 60 Vbeta primers and 13 Jbeta primers. Only in-frame clones appear in the TCRdb table, and some are missing; sequencing was by immunoSEQ multiplex PCR. This sample carries roughly 110,000 clones, 70% to 80% of them seen once, and the ten largest clones take about 4%. The source material was PBMCs. These receptors came from a middle-aged woman in good health and CMV-seropositive.

The rearrangement joins TRBV5-1 to TRBJ2-2; the D gene is possibly TRBD1 (6 bases). CDR1 and CDR2 (germline): SGHRS, YFSETQ. This CDR3 is 13 amino acids long. V was cut by 2 bases and J by 8 bases, with 10 bases left in between. DNA of the CDR3: TGCGCCAGCAGCTTAACCGGGACAGGGGAGCTGTTTTTT. Translated: CASSLTGTGELFF.

The genes are TRBV5-6 and TRBJ2-7; no clear D gene. The V gene lost 0 bases and the J gene lost 9 bases, with 16 bases spanning the gap. Germline V lookup: CDR1 SGHDT, CDR2 YYEEEE. The CDR3 totals 14 residues. The CDR3 loop is CASSLGAVPSRQYF. CDR3 sequence (DNA): TGTGCCAGCAGCTTGGGGGCTGTTCCCAGCAGGCAGTACTTC.

The J gene is TRBJ2-7, the V gene TRBV5-6; 9 bases fit TRBD1. CDR1 is SGHDT and CDR2 is YYEEEE in the germline V gene. There are 14 residues in the CDR3. Trimming took 3 bases from V and 4 from J; bases not matched to a gene: 5. CDR3 DNA sequence: TGTGCCAGCAGCTCACAGGGGGCGTTATACGAGCAGTACTTC. Translation: CASSSQGALYEQYF.

The CDR3 here is CASSSTGPGSTNEKLFF. CDR3 bases: TGTGCCAGCAGCTCGACAGGGCCCGGGTCAACTAATGAAAAACTGTTTTTT. The chain employs TRBV5-5 and TRBJ1-4; 7 nucleotides agree with TRBD1. The CDR3 covers 17 residues. Trimming removed 3 bases from V and 0 bases from J; junction bases left unmatched: 8. In germline, CDR1 is SGHKS, CDR2 YYEKEE (reference sequence).

The V and J genes are TRBV6-5 and TRBJ1-2; weak D call: TRBD1 (5 bases). Germline V gene sequence: CDR1 MNHEY, CDR2 SVGAGI. The CDR3 sequence is 15 residues long. Trimming removed 2 bases at V and 4 bases at J, with 14 bases between. The CDR3 nucleotides are TGTGCCAGCAGTTACGTGGGGGGACGGTTCTATGGCTACACCTTC. This gives the protein CASSYVGGRFYGYTF.

The chain links TRBV15 to TRBJ2-6, with D tentatively TRBD1 (6 bases). Trimming shortened V by 4 bases and J by 0 bases, and 16 bases separated the two germline ends. Germline CDR1 LNHNV, CDR2 YYDKDF (reference sequence). The CDR3 totals 18 residues. Here the CDR3 DNA reads TGTGCCACCAGCACGGCAGGGGACCTACGCTCTGGGGCCAACGTCCTGACTTTC. Amino acids: CATSTAGDLRSGANVLTF.